A single sample gave rise to the 20 T cell receptor beta chains below, sequenced in a study of blood T cell repertoires in COVID-19. Clones were sequenced by immunoSEQ multiplex PCR, and TCRdb holds only the in-frame ones, with some missing. The sample records about 320,000 clones, about 85% being singletons. Input material: PBMCs or T cells enriched from blood (not recorded which). The receptors were sampled from a woman in her 30s who had been exposed to COVID-19.

V gene TRBV7-2 combines with J gene TRBJ2-1; D is ambiguous. Germline CDR1 reads SGHTA; CDR2 reads FQGNSA. The CDR3 runs 12 residues. The germline V and J ends were trimmed by 4 bases and 12 bases, with 13 bases remaining between them. In DNA form, the CDR3 reads TGTGCCAGCAGCTCAGAAAGCCAGCGGCAGTTCTTC. Amino acid sequence: CASSSESQRQFF.

The chain has TRBV30 and TRBJ1-1, with D possibly matching TRBD1 (5 bases). Germline lookup yields CDR1 GTSNPN and CDR2 SVGIG (reference sequence). The V end was cut by 2 bases, the J end by 3 bases, with 19 bases between. This CDR3 is built from 16 residues. CDR3 sequence: CAWSPKLGGLHTEAFF. The CDR3, as DNA: TGTGCCTGGAGTCCAAAATTGGGGGGGTTGCACACTGAAGCTTTCTTT.

The chain uses TRBV27 and TRBJ2-1; 8 bases are shared with TRBD2. J gave up 8 bases and V 4 bases, and 16 bases lay outside the gene matches. Germline lookup yields CDR1 MNHEY and CDR2 SMNVEV (reference sequence). The CDR3 contains 17 residues. The CDR3 region is CASSSRIAGLKFYEQFF. CDR3 in DNA: TGTGCCAGCAGTTCCCGAATAGCGGGGTTAAAGTTCTATGAGCAGTTCTTC.

The chain recombines TRBV30 with TRBJ1-6, with 7 bases identical to TRBD1. CDR1 is GTSNPN and CDR2 is SVGIG in the germline V gene (reference sequence). The CDR3 totals 15 residues. Trimming removed 2 bases from V and 7 bases from J; junction bases left unmatched: 8. The DNA of the CDR3 is TGTGCCTGGAGTAGAGAGGCAGGGGGGAATTCACCCCTCCACTTT. As protein: CAWSREAGGNSPLHF.

V usage is TRBV7-9 and J usage is TRBJ2-1; 11 bases agree with TRBD2. This CDR3 contains 18 residues. The junction had 6 bases not matched to a gene; V was cut back by 1 base and J by 1 base. CDR1 is SEHNR, CDR2 FQNEAQ, per germline (reference sequence). The CDR3 here is CASSLGRLAGGSYNEQFF. The DNA of the CDR3 is TGTGCCAGCAGCTTAGGTCGGCTAGCGGGAGGATCCTACAATGAGCAGTTCTTC.

The DNA of the CDR3 is TGTGCCAGCAGTAGCGGGACGCCCCATAATGAAAAACTGTTTTTT. This codes for CASSSGTPHNEKLFF. The V and J genes are TRBV28 and TRBJ1-4, with D tentatively TRBD1 (5 bases). CDR1 and CDR2 (germline): MDHEN, SYDVKM. This CDR3 is built from 15 residues. V gave up 5 bases and J gave up 4 bases, with 14 bases separating them.

This clone has just one count. The chain has TRBV20-1 and TRBJ2-1; 8 bases fit TRBD2. The CDR3 is made up of 10 amino acids. The V and J ends lost 7 bases and 13 bases, in that order; junction bases with no gene match: 6. Germline V gives CDR1 DFQATT, CDR2 SNEGSKA (reference sequence). Written as DNA, the CDR3 is TGCAGTGGCCTGGGACTAGTTCAGTTCTTC. Encoded protein: CSGLGLVQFF.

CDR3 sequence (DNA): TGTGCCAGCAGCTTAGGACACCAGGGCACTGAAGCTTTCTTT. Translated, it gives CASSLGHQGTEAFF. The chain employs TRBV11-2 and TRBJ1-1; weak D call: TRBD1 (5 bases). This CDR3 spans 14 amino acids. V lost 1 base and J lost 4, with 10 bases in between. In germline, CDR1 is SGHAT, CDR2 FQNNGV. The whole variable domain, filled in from reference TRBV11-2 and TRBJ1-1, reads EAGVAQSPRYKIIEKRQSVAFWCNPISGHATLYWYQQILGQGPKLLIQFQNNGVVDDSQLPKDRFSAERLKGVDSTLKIQPAKLEDSAVYLCASSLGHQGTEAFFGQGTRLTVV.

The rearrangement uses TRBV7-9 and TRBJ1-1; TRBD1 is a possible D gene (5 bases). The germline V gene has CDR1 SEHNR and CDR2 FQNEAQ (reference sequence). This CDR3 is built from 13 residues. Trimming stripped 2 bases from V and 4 bases from J, with 8 bases between. The CDR3 bases are TGTGCCAGCAGCTTAACAGGAACCACTGAAGCTTTCTTT. Its protein is CASSLTGTTEAFF.

The chain carries TRBV2 and TRBJ2-5; D is unresolved. CDR3 length: 11 residues. The germline CDR1 and CDR2 sequences are SNHLY and FYNNEI. The germline V and J ends were trimmed by 5 bases and 4 bases, with 5 bases remaining between them. Written as DNA, the CDR3 is TGTGCCAGCAGTCTATCAGAGACCCAGTACTTC. It encodes CASSLSETQYF.

This clone was recorded once. The chain carries TRBV4-1 and TRBJ1-1; 7 nucleotides match TRBD1. CDR1 is MGHRA, CDR2 YSYEKL, per germline. Trimming at V came to 0 bases and at J to 0 bases, leaving 7 bases not matched to a gene. The CDR3 is made up of 17 amino acids. The CDR3 DNA reads as TGCGCCAGCAGCCAAGATCGGGGGACAGCCATGAACACTGAAGCTTTCTTT. Protein: CASSQDRGTAMNTEAFF.

This chain links TRBV7-3 with TRBJ2-1, with D unclear. Germline V gene lookup returns CDR1 SGHTA and CDR2 FQGTGA. The CDR3 consists of 13 residues. Deletions cut 5 bases from V and 5 bases from J, with 10 bases between. The CDR3: CASSQDSHNEQFF. The CDR3 DNA reads TGTGCCAGCAGCCAAGACTCTCACAATGAGCAGTTCTTC.

This chain connects TRBV5-3 to TRBJ1-2; 7 positions match TRBD1. TRBV5-3 is annotated as an ORF whose role is uncertain. After removal of 4 bases from V and 8 bases from J, the junction contained 8 bases not matched to a gene. CDR3 length: 13 residues. The chain's CDR3 is CARSTKTGNGYTF. CDR3 bases: TGTGCCAGAAGCACCAAGACAGGGAACGGCTACACCTTC.

V gene TRBV19 combines with J gene TRBJ2-5, with TRBD2 matching over 8 bases. V lost 3 bases and J lost 5; bases outside the gene matches: 11. This CDR3 comprises 16 residues. Germline V lookup: CDR1 LNHDA, CDR2 SQIVND (reference sequence). DNA of the CDR3: TGTGCCAGTAGTATTCATAACGGGGGGGCCCGGGAGACCCAGTACTTC. It encodes CASSIHNGGARETQYF. The full variable domain, rest sourced from reference TRBV19 and TRBJ2-5, is DGGITQSPKYLFRKEGQNVTLSCEQNLNHDAMYWYRQDPGQGLRLIYYSQIVNDFQKGDIAEGYSVSREKKESFPLTVTSAQKNPTAFYLCASSIHNGGARETQYFGPGTRLLVL.

This chain connects TRBV12-3 or TRBV12-4 to TRBJ1-2; D may be TRBD1 (5 bases). CDR3 length equals 13 residues. The ends were cut back, 5 bases at V and 8 bases at J, with 15 bases in the middle. The CDR3 DNA reads TGTGCCAGCAGTCCGGCCGGGACTTGGGGCTACACCTTC. Its translation: CASSPAGTWGYTF.

This sequence joins TRBV9 and TRBJ2-5; D is ambiguous. The CDR3 runs 15 residues. Germline CDR1 and CDR2: SGDLS and YYNGEE. The ends were cut back, 2 bases at V and 5 bases at J, with 16 bases in the middle. The CDR3 sequence: CASSVSTAVRETQYF. The CDR3 DNA follows: TGTGCCAGCAGCGTGTCTACCGCGGTACGGGAGACCCAGTACTTC.

This chain links TRBV7-3 with TRBJ2-3, with D hard to call. The germline V gene encodes CDR1 SGHTA and CDR2 FQGTGA. V was cut by 5 bases and J by 4 bases, with 10 bases left in between. This CDR3 has 13 residues. CDR3: CASSPFTADTQYF. The CDR3, as DNA: TGTGCCAGCAGCCCCTTCACAGCAGATACGCAGTATTTT.

The rearrangement uses TRBV27 and TRBJ1-6; D gene uncertain. CDR3 length equals 17 residues. V was trimmed by 5 bases and J by 0 bases, leaving 14 bases between them. Germline values: CDR1 MNHEY, CDR2 SMNVEV (reference sequence). CDR3 nucleotide sequence: TGTGCCAGCAGTCTCTCGGGGTGGGGCTCCTATAATTCACCCCTCCACTTT. Amino acid sequence: CASSLSGWGSYNSPLHF.

This clone was counted once. The chain links TRBV7-3 to TRBJ2-7, with 7 bases that match TRBD1. Germline trimming cut 0 bases from V and 2 bases from J; bases unmatched to any gene: 4. This CDR3 comprises 15 residues. The germline CDR1 and CDR2 sequences are SGHTA and FQGTGA. CDR3 nucleotides: TGTGCCAGCAGCTTAACTCGGGACAGAGCCTACGAGCAGTACTTC. Encoded protein: CASSLTRDRAYEQYF.

The chain joins TRBV27 to TRBJ2-5; TRBD1 agrees at 10 bases. The CDR3 is made up of 15 amino acids. The germline V gene encodes CDR1 MNHEY and CDR2 SMNVEV (reference sequence). V shed 8 bases, J shed 4 bases, and the junction held 10 bases outside the gene matches. The CDR3 DNA is TGTGCCAGCCTCCCCGGGACAGGGGTGCGAGAGACCCAGTACTTC. It translates to CASLPGTGVRETQYF.